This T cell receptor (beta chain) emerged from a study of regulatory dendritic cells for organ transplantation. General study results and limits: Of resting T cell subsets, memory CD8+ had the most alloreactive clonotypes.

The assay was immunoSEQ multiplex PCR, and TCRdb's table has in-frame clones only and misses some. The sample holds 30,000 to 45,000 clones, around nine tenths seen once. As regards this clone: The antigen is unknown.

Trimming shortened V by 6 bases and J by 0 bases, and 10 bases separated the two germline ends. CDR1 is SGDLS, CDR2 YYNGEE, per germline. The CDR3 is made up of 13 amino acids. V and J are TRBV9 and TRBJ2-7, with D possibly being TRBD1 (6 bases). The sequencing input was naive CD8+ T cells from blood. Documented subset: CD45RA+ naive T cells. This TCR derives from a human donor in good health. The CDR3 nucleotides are TGTGCCAGCACGGGACAAGACTCCTACGAGCAGTACTTC. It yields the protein CASTGQDSYEQYF.